The 24 T cell receptor beta chains in this list originate from one sample, sequenced in a study of spatial heterogeneity in lung cancer. Study-wide points: Tumor mutation count correlated with how many alpha and beta TCRs expanded intratumorally.

These receptors' antigens are unknown. TCRdb re-called the 5' RACE reads through MiXCR, storing one row per CDR3 protein. The repertoire holds roughly 17,000 distinct CDR3 sequences, around 6.2% seen once, with around 6.5% in the top ten. Time point of the sample: sample taken at primary tumor resection. The material sequenced was lung tumor tissue, taken at surgery. These receptors were taken from a male donor with early-stage non-small cell lung cancer.

This clonotype has at least ten counts. This beta chain turned up in a library designed for alpha chains; as an off-target read, its abundance says little. The V gene is TRBV19, the J gene TRBJ1-5; D unclear. Trimming took off 3 bases at V and 0 bases at J, with 9 bases between the two ends. Germline loops: CDR1 LNHDA, CDR2 SQIVND (reference sequence). The CDR3 has 15 amino acids. The CDR3 sequence: CASSIVADSNQPQHF. The CDR3 DNA reads TGTGCCAGTAGTATCGTGGCAGATAGCAATCAGCCCCAGCATTTT.

Turning to this clonotype: This beta chain is off target for a library built for alpha chains, so its abundance means little. The rearrangement links TRBV7-2 to TRBJ2-7, with a weak D call TRBD2 (6 bases). Trimming took off 4 bases at V and 3 bases at J, with 16 bases between the two ends. The CDR3 has 15 amino acids. Germline CDR1 and CDR2: SGHTA and FQGNSA. The CDR3 sequence is CASSSDRTTVYEQYF. The CDR3 DNA reads TGTGCCAGCAGCTCAGATCGGACTACCGTCTACGAGCAGTACTTC.

Many counts were recorded for this clonotype. Because the library targeted alpha chains, this beta chain is an off-target read whose size means little. The rearrangement uses TRBV7-2 and TRBJ2-3; 9 positions match TRBD2. The CDR3 spans 17 residues. Per the germline V gene, CDR1 is SGHTA and CDR2 is FQGNSA. J gave up 5 bases and V 2 bases, and 11 bases lay outside the gene matches. CDR3 sequence: CASSLKTAGGVRDTQYF. The CDR3 DNA follows: TGTGCCAGCAGCTTAAAAACGGCGGGGGGGGTCAGAGATACGCAGTATTTT.

There are a few counts of this clonotype. This beta chain is a stray sequence in a library constructed for alpha chains; its clone size is not meaningful. The gene calls are TRBV12-3 or TRBV12-4 and TRBJ1-6, with TRBD1 as a possible D gene (5 bases). This CDR3 contains 13 residues. V was shortened by 8 bases and J by 9 bases, with 14 bases between the two germline ends. The CDR3 sequence: CASGAQLSSPLHF. Written as DNA, the CDR3 is TGTGCCAGCGGGGCACAGTTGAGTTCACCCCTCCACTTT.

This clonotype was seen at least ten times. As an off-target read in a library built for alpha chains, this beta chain has a frequency of little significance. This sequence joins TRBV12-3 or TRBV12-4 and TRBJ1-2, with D possibly being TRBD1 (5 bases). This CDR3 is built from 14 residues. Trimming stripped 3 bases from V and 4 bases from J, with 12 bases between. CDR3 region: CASSFHTGGYGYTF. The CDR3 nucleotides read TGTGCCAGCAGTTTTCACACGGGGGGCTATGGCTACACCTTC.

With regard to this clonotype: Since the library was made to target alpha chains, this beta chain is a stray read and its abundance is not meaningful. This chain joins TRBV28 and TRBJ1-2, with unresolved D. The V end was cut by 6 bases, the J end by 0 bases, with 2 bases between. The CDR3 extends over 11 amino acids. The germline gives CDR1 MDHEN, CDR2 SYDVKM. As DNA, the CDR3 is TGTGCCAGCAGCACTAACTATGGCTACACCTTC. Translation gives CASSTNYGYTF.

On this clonotype itself: The size of this beta chain means little, since it is a stray read in a library made for alpha chains. This chain links TRBV5-1 with TRBJ1-4, with 9 bases aligning to TRBD1. The CDR3 covers 13 residues. The germline CDR1 and CDR2 sequences are SGHRS and YFSETQ. The V and J ends lost 9 bases and 5 bases, in that order; junction bases with no gene match: 5. In DNA, the CDR3 is TGCGCCACCCGGACAGGGGCAAATGAAAAACTGTTTTTT. Translation: CATRTGANEKLFF.

This clonotype was found many times. The library was built for alpha chains, so this beta chain is an off-target read and its size means little. The J gene is TRBJ2-1, the V gene TRBV9, with 7 bases fitting TRBD1. CDR1 SGDLS and CDR2 YYNGEE come from the germline V gene. V dropped 3 bases and J dropped 8; count of bases not matched to a gene: 5. The CDR3 consists of 13 residues. The CDR3 reads CASSETGQDEQFF. CDR3 nucleotides: TGTGCCAGCAGCGAAACTGGACAGGATGAGCAGTTCTTC.

This clonotype was seen repeatedly, ten times or more. Being off target in a library aimed at alpha chains, this beta chain has a size of little meaning. The CDR3, as DNA: TGTGCCAGCAGCCAATGGGGGAACACTGAAGCTTTCTTT. This encodes CASSQWGNTEAFF. The chain carries TRBV3-1 and TRBJ1-1; no firm D call. CDR1 is LGHDT and CDR2 is YNNKEL in the germline V gene (reference sequence). The CDR3 has 13 residues. V gave up 2 bases and J gave up 1 base, with 5 bases separating them.

This clonotype was recorded at least ten times. In a library made to pick up alpha chains, this beta chain is a stray read with a size that means little. The genes are TRBV28 and TRBJ2-4; possibly TRBD2 for D (6 bases). Trimming removed 8 bases from V and 5 bases from J, with 16 bases in between. CDR1 and CDR2 from the germline V gene are MDHEN and SYDVKM. The CDR3 length is 14 residues. The CDR3 loop reads CASSGTGVENIQYF. CDR3 bases: TGTGCCAGCTCCGGGACGGGGGTGGAAAACATTCAGTACTTC.

This clonotype has at least ten counts. This beta chain is a stray sequence in a library constructed for alpha chains; its clone size is not meaningful. V is TRBV20-1 and J is TRBJ2-3; the D gene is possibly TRBD1 (5 bases). V lost 0 bases to trimming and J lost 1 base, with 11 bases between them. CDR3 length: 15 amino acids. Germline values: CDR1 DFQATT, CDR2 SNEGSKA (reference sequence). The CDR3 DNA sequence: TGCAGTGCTAGAGAAGGGGCCACGGGCACAGATACGCAGTATTTT. Residues: CSAREGATGTDTQYF.

At least ten counts were recorded for this clonotype. Since the library was made to target alpha chains, this beta chain is a stray read and its abundance is not meaningful. The chain recombines TRBV7-2 with TRBJ2-1; 13 bases are a match to TRBD2. V was pared by 5 bases and J by 0 bases, with 10 bases of the junction left unmatched. Germline CDR1 SGHTA, CDR2 FQGNSA. This CDR3 contains 19 residues. Here the CDR3 reads CASSPRLAGGRLSYNEQFF. In nucleotides, the CDR3 is TGTGCCAGCAGCCCCAGACTAGCGGGAGGACGTCTCTCCTACAATGAGCAGTTCTTC.

This clonotype has ten or more counts. Because this beta chain is a stray read in a library intended to capture alpha chains, its abundance should not be given much weight. V usage is TRBV6-5 and J usage is TRBJ1-2; 8 nucleotides line up with TRBD1. V was clipped by 4 bases and J by 1 base; unmatched bases: 2. This CDR3 region has 14 residues. Germline CDR1 reads MNHEY; CDR2 reads SVGAGI. CDR3 region: CASSLDRDNYGYTF. The CDR3, as DNA: TGTGCCAGCAGTTTGGACAGGGATAACTATGGCTACACCTTC.

A note on this clonotype: This beta chain represents an off-target read in a library built for alpha chains; its size is of limited meaning. This chain links TRBV27 with TRBJ1-6; D is perhaps TRBD1 (5 bases). V lost 6 bases, J lost 9 bases, and 18 bases lay in between. Germline assignment: CDR1 MNHEY and CDR2 SMNVEV (reference sequence). There are 15 residues in the CDR3. The CDR3 DNA sequence: TGTGCCAGCAGCTCGCCCCGGGACGGGATTTCACCCCTCCACTTT. Translating it yields CASSSPRDGISPLHF.

This clonotype was picked up many times. The library was designed around alpha chains, so this beta chain is a stray read whose abundance carries little weight. The genes are TRBV5-5 and TRBJ2-5, with D possibly TRBD1 on 5 matching bases. In germline, CDR1 is SGHKS, CDR2 YYEKEE (reference sequence). This CDR3 is 15 amino acids long. The V gene lost 4 bases and the J gene lost 1 base, with 14 bases spanning the gap. CDR3: CASSARTRGQETQYF. The CDR3 DNA reads TGTGCCAGCAGCGCCCGGACACGAGGCCAAGAGACCCAGTACTTC.

Notes on this clonotype: A much bigger clone sits one base away, suggesting this may be a read error. A library prepared for alpha chains yielded this beta chain as an off-target read; its size is of little meaning. The rearrangement uses TRBV2 and TRBJ1-1; TRBD1 aligns across 8 bases. The CDR3 loop spans 13 amino acids. J gave up 5 bases and V 4 bases, and 3 bases lay outside the gene matches. Germline V CDR1 and CDR2: SNHLY, FYNNEI. CDR3 residues: CASSADRVTEAFF. CDR3 in DNA: TGTGCCAGCAGTGCGGACAGGGTAACTGAAGCTTTCTTT.

This clonotype was picked up many times. In a library made to pick up alpha chains, this beta chain is a stray read with a size that means little. This chain joins TRBV28 and TRBJ1-3; 12 bases align to TRBD1. Germline CDR1 MDHEN, CDR2 SYDVKM. The CDR3 consists of 18 residues. The V gene end was trimmed by 7 bases and the J gene end by 0 bases; junction bases not matched to a gene: 10. The CDR3 DNA sequence: TGTGCCAGCATGTCGGGACAGGGGGCTCTCCTCTCTGGAAACACCATATATTTT. Encoded protein: CASMSGQGALLSGNTIYF.

Ten or more counts support this clonotype. This beta chain lies outside the target of a library built for alpha chains; its clone size means little. This chain connects TRBV12-3 or TRBV12-4 to TRBJ2-3; D possibly corresponds to TRBD1 (6 bases). This CDR3 spans 14 amino acids. V lost 6 bases and J 3 bases, leaving 13 bases between the germline ends. The CDR3 bases are TGTGCCAGCAGCACAGGGCTCTGGACAGATACGCAGTATTTT. Protein sequence: CASSTGLWTDTQYF.

This clonotype was recorded many times. The library was designed around alpha chains, so this beta chain is a stray read whose abundance carries little weight. CDR3 nucleotide sequence: TGTGCCAGCAGTATCGTCCGGACTGAAGCTTTCTTT. Translated: CASSIVRTEAFF. The chain is built from TRBV6-2 or TRBV6-3 and TRBJ1-1; D is unclear. V shed 5 bases and J shed 5 bases, with 9 bases lying between them. Germline lookup yields CDR1 MNHEY and CDR2 SVGEGT. CDR3 length equals 12 residues.

This clonotype was recorded many times. The size of this beta chain means little, since it is a stray read in a library made for alpha chains. V gene TRBV4-3 combines with J gene TRBJ2-7; D gene ambiguous. The V end was cut by 0 bases, the J end by 6 bases, with 15 bases between. This CDR3 contains 15 residues. Germline V lookup: CDR1 LGHNA, CDR2 YSLEER. The CDR3 protein is CASSQEARFLGEQYF. The CDR3, as DNA: TGCGCCAGCAGCCAAGAAGCGAGGTTCCTTGGCGAGCAGTACTTC.

Remarks on this clonotype: This beta chain turned up in a library designed for alpha chains; as an off-target read, its abundance says little. This rearrangement joins TRBV6-2 or TRBV6-3 to TRBJ2-1; 10 bases are a match to TRBD2. Germline values: CDR1 MNHEY, CDR2 SVGEGT. The CDR3 is 14 amino acids. Trimming cost V 8 bases and J 7 bases; bases outside gene matches: 8. CDR3 amino acids: CASLPSGRWNEQFF. The CDR3 region has the DNA TGTGCCAGCCTCCCTAGCGGGAGATGGAATGAGCAGTTCTTC.

This clonotype occurred a few times. This beta chain represents an off-target read in a library built for alpha chains; its size is of limited meaning. V is TRBV7-2 and J is TRBJ2-7; D ambiguous. CDR1 and CDR2 from the germline V gene are SGHTA and FQGNSA. The length of the CDR3 is 13 residues. V dropped 5 bases and J dropped 2 bases, with 10 bases sitting between them. The CDR3: CASSTDLPYEQYF. The CDR3 coding sequence is TGTGCCAGCAGCACCGATTTACCCTACGAGCAGTACTTC.

A remark on this clonotype: Since the library was made to target alpha chains, this beta chain is a stray read and its abundance is not meaningful. The rearrangement links TRBV30 to TRBJ2-3; either TRBD1 or TRBD2 may supply D (5 bases each). Germline CDR1 GTSNPN, CDR2 SVGIG (reference sequence). V was shortened by 4 bases and J by 6 bases, with 11 bases between the two germline ends. This CDR3 has 12 residues. The CDR3 reads CAWNGAGDTQYF. CDR3 DNA: TGTGCCTGGAACGGGGCAGGGGATACGCAGTATTTT.

Points on this clonotype: This beta chain appears as a stray read in a library generated for alpha chains; its size is not informative. The chain links TRBV6-1 to TRBJ2-1, with TRBD2 matching over 13 bases. The V and J ends lost 5 bases and 6 bases, in that order; junction bases with no gene match: 4. The CDR3 is 15 amino acids. The germline gives CDR1 MNHNS, CDR2 SASEGT. CDR3 amino acids: CASSPGTSGTNEQFF. CDR3 sequence (DNA): TGTGCCAGCAGTCCCGGGACTAGCGGGACCAATGAGCAGTTCTTC.